One sample yielded the 9 T cell receptor beta chains listed below, sequenced in a study of cytomegalovirus exposure and HLA in healthy donors. PCR employed 60 Vbeta and 13 Jbeta primers. Using immunoSEQ multiplex PCR, the repertoire was profiled, and TCRdb retains in-frame clones only, with some absent. Of around 190,000 clones listed, roughly 80% are singletons. The source material was PBMCs. The receptors were sampled from a woman aged 25 to 39 in good health and CMV-seronegative.

The chain combines TRBV5-1 with TRBJ1-4; 8 bases are a match to TRBD1. The V gene's germline CDR1 is SGHRS and CDR2 YFSETQ. The length of the CDR3 is 17 residues. Trimming cost V 2 bases and J 0 bases; bases outside gene matches: 6. This CDR3 reads CASSLDRGGPTNEKLFF. The DNA for the CDR3 is TGCGCCAGCAGCTTAGACAGGGGAGGTCCAACTAATGAAAAACTGTTTTTT. The variable domain in full, completed from reference TRBV5-1 and TRBJ1-4, reads KAGVTQTPRYLIKTRGQQVTLSCSPISGHRSVSWYQQTPGQGLQFLFEYFSETQRNKGNFPGRFSGRQFSNSRSEMNVSTLELGDSALYLCASSLDRGGPTNEKLFFGSGTQLSVL.

CDR3 residues: CASSYTGLVNTEAFF. DNA of the CDR3: TGTGCCAGCAGTTACACAGGGTTAGTGAACACTGAAGCTTTCTTT. The chain joins TRBV6-5 to TRBJ1-1; maybe TRBD1 (6 bases). Trimming stripped 2 bases from V and 0 bases from J, with 10 bases between. The CDR3 consists of 15 residues. Germline V gene data show CDR1 as MNHEY and CDR2 as SVGAGI.

The chain links TRBV13 to TRBJ2-5, with D uncertain. The CDR3 contains 13 residues. The ends were cut back, 1 base at V and 2 bases at J, with 5 bases in the middle. CDR1 and CDR2 from the germline V gene are PRHDT and FYEKMQ (reference sequence). CDR3 loop: CASSLETQETQYF. The CDR3 bases are TGTGCCAGCAGCTTAGAAACTCAAGAGACCCAGTACTTC.

The J gene is TRBJ2-5, the V gene TRBV11-2; TRBD2 aligns across 14 bases. There are 15 residues in the CDR3. V dropped 5 bases and J dropped 3; count of bases not matched to a gene: 2. CDR1 and CDR2 (germline): SGHAT, FQNNGV. The chain's CDR3 is CASSATSGREETQYF. CDR3 DNA sequence: TGTGCCAGCAGCGCGACTAGCGGGAGGGAAGAGACCCAGTACTTC.

With respect to this clone: Relative to the germline gene, one junction end is altered; a read error may explain this. V usage is TRBV20-1 and J usage is TRBJ2-1; 7 nucleotides agree with TRBD2. CDR1 DFQATT and CDR2 SNEGSKA come from the germline V gene (reference sequence). This CDR3 is 11 amino acids long. CDR3 sequence reads: CCGGRGDEQFF. The CDR3 DNA follows: TGTTGTGGCGGGAGAGGGGATGAGCAGTTCTTC.

DNA for the CDR3: TGTGCCAGCTCACCGATGACAGGCGGAATTCAAGAGACCCAGTACTTC. Translation gives CASSPMTGGIQETQYF. V is TRBV18 and J is TRBJ2-5; tentative D call: TRBD1 (6 bases). V lost 3 bases and J 2 bases, leaving 16 bases between the germline ends. This CDR3 comprises 16 residues. Germline V lookup: CDR1 KGHSH, CDR2 LQKENI.

This rearrangement joins TRBV15 to TRBJ1-2; D possibly corresponds to TRBD1 (5 bases). CDR3 length: 15 residues. Germline V CDR1 and CDR2: LNHNV, YYDKDF (reference sequence). Trimming removed 8 bases from V and 5 bases from J, with 21 bases in between. The CDR3 region has the DNA TGTGCCACCGCGCTTTTGGGCAGGGAGGCGTATGGCTACACCTTC. Translating it yields CATALLGREAYGYTF.

The V call is TRBV27, the J call TRBJ1-3; D is perhaps TRBD1 (6 bases). V was pared by 5 bases and J by 7 bases, with 21 bases between. Germline loops: CDR1 MNHEY, CDR2 SMNVEV (reference sequence). The CDR3 runs to 16 residues. CDR3 bases: TGTGCCAGCAGTCCAATATCCAATGGGGGCCGTAACACCATATATTTT. Translated, it gives CASSPISNGGRNTIYF.

This clone was recorded a few times. The chain has TRBV7-2 and TRBJ1-2, with TRBD1 matching 11 bases. V lost 4 bases, J lost 8 bases, and 3 bases stayed unmatched. CDR1 and CDR2 (germline): SGHTA, FQGNSA. This CDR3 has 13 amino acids. The CDR3 DNA sequence: TGTGCCAGCAGCTCCTGGACAGGGGGCGGCTACACCTTC. Residues: CASSSWTGGGYTF.